This is a list of T cell receptor beta chains from one sample in a study of T cell changes during pregnancy in multiple sclerosis. Using immunoSEQ multiplex PCR, the repertoire was profiled, and TCRdb retains in-frame clones only, with some absent. The table lists about 100,000 clones, around 90% of them singletons. The input for sequencing was peripheral blood, taken in the third trimester of pregnancy. The receptors derive from a female donor in good health, enrolled as a control in a pregnancy study. Both conserved end residues are part of each CDR3. The D gene is left open where the match is weak. Expanded clones get a size class; other rows say once, few or many, or leave the size out.

>TRBJ2-7|TRBD2|NA|TRBV29-1
TGCAGCGCCGTTAGCGGGGGGTCCTACGAGCAGTACTTC
CSAVSGGSYEQYF
>TRBJ2-1|TRBD2|few|TRBV5-6
TGTGCCAGCAGCCGTTTGTTGGGTAGCGGGTACAATGAGCAGTTCTTC
CASSRLLGSGYNEQFF
>TRBJ2-1|TRBD2|NA|TRBV7-3
TGTGCCAGCAGCCCACTAGCGGAGGCCTACAATGAGCAGTTCTTC
CASSPLAEAYNEQFF
>TRBJ1-1|NA|NA|TRBV30
TGTGCCTGGAGTTCAGGGAACGGCGCTGAAGCTTTCTTT
CAWSSGNGAEAFF
>TRBJ1-1|NA|NA|TRBV19
TGTGCCGTTGGGGGGACTGACCCGGGGACTGAAGCTTTCTTT
CAVGGTDPGTEAFF
>TRBJ1-1|TRBD1|NA|TRBV4-2
TGTGCCAGCAGCCAAGGGGACAGGGTGAACACTGAAGCTTTCTTT
CASSQGDRVNTEAFF
>TRBJ1-1|TRBD1|NA|TRBV27
TGTGCCAGCAGTTTAGGGGGGACAGCGAACACTGAAGCTTTCTTT
CASSLGGTANTEAFF
>TRBJ1-3|NA|NA|TRBV7-9
TGTGCCAGCAGCCCGCGCCCGGAGGTGGGAAACACCATATATTTT
CASSPRPEVGNTIYF
>TRBJ1-3|NA|NA|TRBV7-2
TGTGCCAGCAGCTTCCAGGACTCTGGAAACACCATATATTTT
CASSFQDSGNTIYF
>TRBJ2-1|TRBD2|NA|TRBV11-2
TGTGCCAGCAGCTCTAGCGGGGGGGTTTACAATGAGCAGTTCTTC
CASSSSGGVYNEQFF
>TRBJ2-3|NA|NA|TRBV9
TGTGCCAGCAGCGTATTTGCGGACGGGGGAGCTAGCACAGATACGCAGTATTTT
CASSVFADGGASTDTQYF
>TRBJ1-2|NA|NA|TRBV19
TGTGCCAGTACCGCCGGTACCTATGGCTACACCTTC
CASTAGTYGYTF
>TRBJ1-5|TRBD1|NA|TRBV27
TGTGCCAGCAGTCCCGGCAGGGGGATCGTACCCCAGCATTTT
CASSPGRGIVPQHF
>TRBJ1-1|TRBD1|NA|TRBV10-3
TGTGCCACCAGATTCTCCGGGACAGGGGGATCCACAATGAACACTGAAGCTTTCTTT
CATRFSGTGGSTMNTEAFF
>TRBJ2-5|NA|NA|TRBV7-2
TGTGCCAGCAGCCAAGACACAGGGACGGGAAAGACCCAGTACTTC
CASSQDTGTGKTQYF
>TRBJ1-5|TRBD1|NA|TRBV19
TGTGCCAGTAGCGATACCCCGACAGGGGGTTATCAGCCCCAGCATTTT
CASSDTPTGGYQPQHF
>TRBJ1-5|NA|NA|TRBV7-2
TGTGCCAGCAGCCTAGGCCAAGGACAGCTTAGCAATCAGCCCCAGCATTTT
CASSLGQGQLSNQPQHF
>TRBJ2-7|TRBD2|NA|TRBV14
TGTGCCAGCAGCCAAGATCCGGGGGGGCGAAACGAGCAGTACTTC
CASSQDPGGRNEQYF
>TRBJ1-1|NA|NA|TRBV7-3
TGTGCCAGCAGCTTATCCGTATACACTGAAGCTTTCTTT
CASSLSVYTEAFF
>TRBJ1-5|TRBD1|NA|TRBV4-3
TGCGCCAGCAGCCAAGGGACAGGGGGCAATCAGCCCCAGCATTTT
CASSQGTGGNQPQHF
>TRBJ2-5|TRBD2|once|TRBV6-5
TGTGCCAGCAGTCTCGGGCGGGGGGCTGGGGAGACCCAGTACTTC
CASSLGRGAGETQYF
>TRBJ2-3|TRBD2|NA|TRBV30
TGTGCCTCAGAGGGACTAGCGGGGGGCACAGATACGCAGTATTTT
CASEGLAGGTDTQYF
>TRBJ2-7|TRBD1|NA|TRBV5-4
TGTGCCAGCAGCTTACAGGGGAACGAGCAGTACTTC
CASSLQGNEQYF
>TRBJ2-2|TRBD1|NA|TRBV18
TGTGCCAGCTCAGCAGGACAGGGATCGGGCACCGGGGAGCTGTTTTTT
CASSAGQGSGTGELFF
>TRBJ2-5|TRBD2|NA|TRBV9
TGTGCCAGCAGCGTAACGGGGGGGACCCAAGAGGCCCAGTACTTC
CASSVTGGTQEAQYF
>TRBJ2-7|NA|NA|TRBV7-2
TGTGCCAGCAGCGTACGCGGGGCCACCCTTTCCTACGAGCAGTACTTC
CASSVRGATLSYEQYF
>TRBJ1-2|NA|NA|TRBV27
TGTGCCAGCAGTTTTGCGGACAGTAACTATGGCTACACCTTC
CASSFADSNYGYTF
>TRBJ2-7|NA|once|TRBV27
TGTGCCAGCACCCCCGCCGGGGTCTCCTACGAGCAGTACTTC
CASTPAGVSYEQYF
>TRBJ2-1|NA|NA|TRBV18
TGTGCCAGCTCACCAGGGGGAGGCAATGAGCAGTTCTTC
CASSPGGGNEQFF
>TRBJ1-1|NA|few|TRBV5-1
TGCGCCAGCAGCCTCCCCGGGGGAGAGACTGAAGCTTTCTTT
CASSLPGGETEAFF
>TRBJ1-2|NA|NA|TRBV18
TGTGCCAGCTCTCCAGACAGCAACTATGGCTACACCTTC
CASSPDSNYGYTF
>TRBJ1-3|NA|NA|TRBV30
TGTGCCACCGCGGGGGTCCCTGGAAACACCATATATTTT
CATAGVPGNTIYF
>TRBJ2-2|NA|NA|TRBV4-1
TGCGCCAGCAGCCAAGTGCTCCTTGGCGGCAGGGGGAACACCGGGGAGCTGTTTTTT
CASSQVLLGGRGNTGELFF
>TRBJ2-5|TRBD1|NA|TRBV6-5
TGTGCCAGCATCCCTGGACAGGGCTTGGAGACCCAGTACTTC
CASIPGQGLETQYF
>TRBJ2-7|TRBD2|NA|TRBV5-6
TGTGCCAGCAGCCGTGGGGGGGGGAACGAGCAGTACTTC
CASSRGGGNEQYF
>TRBJ1-6|TRBD1|once|TRBV4-2
TGTGCCAGCAGCCAAGATTTGGTTGGCAGGGGGCTGTGGACACCCCTCCACTTT
CASSQDLVGRGLWTPLHF
>TRBJ1-2|NA|NA|TRBV27
TGTGCCAGCAGTTTATCAGACTCCTCCGGCGGGGGCTACACCTTC
CASSLSDSSGGGYTF
>TRBJ1-2|NA|NA|TRBV6-6
TGTGCCACGGGGGAGGTTAGTTCCCTCTATGGCTACACCTTC
CATGEVSSLYGYTF
>TRBJ2-2|TRBD2|NA|TRBV2
TGTGCCAGCAGGGCCACTAGCGGGGGGGCCCCCGGGGAGCTGTTTTTT
CASRATSGGAPGELFF
>TRBJ1-1|NA|few|TRBV6-5
TGTGCCAGCAGACAAGACAGGTTGAACACTGAAGCTTTCTTT
CASRQDRLNTEAFF
>TRBJ2-7|NA|NA|TRBV19
TGTGCCAGTAGTAACCAGGGTTACGTAGAGCAGTACTTC
CASSNQGYVEQYF
>TRBJ2-5|TRBD2|NA|TRBV18
TGTGCCAGCTCACCGGGGAGGGAGGAGACCCAGTACTTC
CASSPGREETQYF
>TRBJ1-1|TRBD1|NA|TRBV27
TGTGCCAGCAGTCCACCGGGACAGACTCACACTGAAGCTTTCTTT
CASSPPGQTHTEAFF
>TRBJ1-1|NA|NA|TRBV14
TGTGCCAGCAGCCACCAACAGACAGGGAACACTGAAGCTTTCTTT
CASSHQQTGNTEAFF
>TRBJ2-7|NA|NA|TRBV27
TGTGCCAGCAGTTTAGTTGGAACAGGCGTCGACGAGCAGTACTTC
CASSLVGTGVDEQYF
>TRBJ1-5|NA|NA|TRBV12-5
TGTGCTAGTGGTTTGACCCAGGGGATTCAGCCCCAGCATTTT
CASGLTQGIQPQHF
>TRBJ1-5|NA|NA|TRBV21-1
TGTGCCAGCAGCGTCCGGGACAGCTATAGCAATCAGCCCCAGCATTTT
CASSVRDSYSNQPQHF
>TRBJ1-6|TRBD1|NA|TRBV15
TGTGCCACCAGCAGCCTAGACCGACAGGGATCACCCCTCCACTTT
CATSSLDRQGSPLHF
>TRBJ2-6|TRBD1|NA|TRBV4-3
TGCGCCAGCAGCCAAGTATATACAGGGGCGCCTGGGGCCAACGTCCTGACTTTC
CASSQVYTGAPGANVLTF
>TRBJ1-2|TRBD1|NA|TRBV29-1
TGCAGCGTTGTCGGGACAGGGTCGGATGGCTACACCTTC
CSVVGTGSDGYTF